This T cell receptor (beta chain) was profiled in a study of shared clonotypes between healthy human individuals. Sequencing was performed with immunoSEQ multiplex PCR; in TCRdb, only in-frame clones are kept and a portion is missing. In the table there are about 1 million clones, approximately 80% of which are singletons. The CDR3 is made up of 14 amino acids. The V gene end was trimmed by 7 bases and the J gene end by 6 bases; junction bases not matched to a gene: 9. Germline V gene sequence: CDR1 SNHLY, CDR2 FYNNEI. V is TRBV2 and J is TRBJ1-5, with 7 bases aligning to TRBD1. The sample comprised memory CD4+ T cells from PBMCs. Subset of the sample: CD45RA-negative fraction. The sequence derives from a man younger than 35 in good health. Some clones in this sample may be carry-over from other donors' samples. Written as DNA, the CDR3 is TGTGCCAGCACCTTCGAGGGGGCCGGTCAGCCCCAGCATTTT. Protein product: CASTFEGAGQPQHF.